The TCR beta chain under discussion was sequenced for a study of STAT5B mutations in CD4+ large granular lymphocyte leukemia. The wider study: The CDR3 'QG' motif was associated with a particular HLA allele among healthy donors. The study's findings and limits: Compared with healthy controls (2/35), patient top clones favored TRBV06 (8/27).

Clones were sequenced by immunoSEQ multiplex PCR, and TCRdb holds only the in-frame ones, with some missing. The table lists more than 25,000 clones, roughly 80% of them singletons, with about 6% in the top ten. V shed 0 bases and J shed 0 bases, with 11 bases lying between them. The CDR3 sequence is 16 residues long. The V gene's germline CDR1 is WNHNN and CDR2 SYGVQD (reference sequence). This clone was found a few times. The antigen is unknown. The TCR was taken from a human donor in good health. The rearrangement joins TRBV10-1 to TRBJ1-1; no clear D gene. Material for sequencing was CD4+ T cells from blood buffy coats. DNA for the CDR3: TGCGCCAGCAGTGAGTCGCGAGGAAACGTGAACACTGAAGCTTTCTTT. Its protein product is CASSESRGNVNTEAFF.